This TCR beta chain was obtained from a study of CD8+ T cells in alopecia areata. Points from the study as a whole: Higher clonality than in normal scalp was seen in lesional scalp, especially alopecia totalis/universalis.

Reverse transcription of extracted RNA yielded cDNA, which provided the sequencing template. TCRdb's copy holds only in-frame clones and misses some; the assay was immunoSEQ multiplex PCR. Observed in the sample are around 300,000 clones, none of them singletons. Using CD4, CD8alpha, NKG2D, NKG2ACE and other markers, pooled cutaneous lymph node cells were sorted. Regarding this clone: Its specificity is unknown. The genes and germline here are from mouse. Coverage ceases 4 residues before the CDR3 finishes, and the germline J gene fills in the end.

J was trimmed by 4 bases and V by 1 base; bases with no gene match: 2. Per germline, CDR1 GKSSPN and CDR2 SITVG. This CDR3 region has 13 residues. This sequence originates from a C3H/HeJ mouse with alopecia areata. The mouse line has the MHC haplotype H2-k. The rearrangement links TRBV31 to TRBJ2-3; 7 nucleotides match TRBD1. Sequenced material: CD4+ T cells sorted from a lymph node. CDR3 sequence: CAWSPGGTETLYF. CDR3 DNA, as far as it was read: TGTGCCTGGAGTCCAGGGGGAACAGAA.